The 24 T cell receptor beta chains below come from one sample, sequenced in a study of PD-1 blockade in classical Hodgkin lymphoma. This sample's time point: newly diagnosed, previously untreated cHL patient sample. Profiling relied on immunoSEQ multiplex PCR, and the TCRdb table lists in-frame clones only, not all of them. The sample lists tens of thousands of clones, approximately 93% occurring once. The sample was peripheral blood mononuclear cells (PBMCs). The receptor source for this set is a human donor with classical Hodgkin lymphoma.

CDR3 in DNA: TGTGCCAGCAGGTGGGCAGGAGTGAACACTGAAGCTTTCTTT. Its protein product is CASRWAGVNTEAFF. The chain links TRBV5-4 to TRBJ1-1; D unresolved. The V gene's germline CDR1 is SGHNT and CDR2 YYREEE (reference sequence). V gave up 5 bases and J gave up 0 bases, with 11 bases separating them. The CDR3 totals 14 residues.

The V call is TRBV6-6, the J call TRBJ2-1, with 16 bases matching TRBD2. In germline, CDR1 is MNHNY, CDR2 SVGAGI (reference sequence). Unmatched junction bases numbered 11, after V lost 6 bases and J lost 12 bases. The CDR3 is made up of 16 amino acids. The CDR3 DNA is TGTGCCAGCAGCACCAAAGGGACTAGCGGGAGGGATCGGCAGTTCTTC. It codes for CASSTKGTSGRDRQFF.

The chain combines TRBV28 with TRBJ2-7; D is uncertain. Trimming pared 2 bases from V and 2 bases from J, leaving 7 bases between. The CDR3 has 13 residues. CDR1 is MDHEN, CDR2 SYDVKM, per germline. CDR3: CASSLKGPYEQYF. The CDR3 coding sequence is TGTGCCAGCAGTTTAAAAGGCCCCTACGAGCAGTACTTC.

CDR3 nucleotide sequence: TGTGCCAGCAGTGATGATCCAAATGAGCAGTTCTTC. The encoded protein is CASSDDPNEQFF. V gene TRBV6-4 combines with J gene TRBJ2-1; D is undetermined. This CDR3 is 12 amino acids long. V shed 3 bases and J shed 7 bases, with 7 bases lying between them. Germline CDR1 MRHNA, CDR2 SNTAGT.

The rearrangement links TRBV2 to TRBJ1-6; 8 nucleotides match TRBD1. V gave up 6 bases and J gave up 0 bases; unmatched junction bases: 1. The germline V gene encodes CDR1 SNHLY and CDR2 FYNNEI. This CDR3 has 15 amino acids. The CDR3 sequence: CASRTGDSYNSPLHF. In nucleotides, the CDR3 is TGTGCCAGCAGGACAGGGGACTCCTATAATTCACCCCTCCACTTT.

This clone is a singleton in its sample. The gene calls are TRBV11-3 and TRBJ2-1, with 9 nucleotides matching TRBD1. J lost 4 bases, V lost 4 bases, and 5 bases had no gene match. Germline CDR1 reads SGHNT; CDR2 reads YENEEA. The CDR3 covers 15 residues. The CDR3 DNA reads as TGTGCCAGCAGCTGGGGGGACAGGGCTTACAATGAGCAGTTCTTC. It translates to CASSWGDRAYNEQFF.

The chain has TRBV29-1 and TRBJ2-1, with TRBD2 identical over 11 bases. Germline trimming cut 6 bases from V and 0 bases from J; bases unmatched to any gene: 16. This CDR3 is 19 amino acids long. Germline values: CDR1 SQVTM, CDR2 ANQGSEA. The CDR3 region is CSVRGDRKLAGGSYNEQFF. As DNA, the CDR3 is TGCAGCGTCCGGGGGGACAGGAAGCTAGCGGGAGGCTCCTACAATGAGCAGTTCTTC.

This clone was detected only a few times. J is TRBJ2-7 and V is TRBV29-1; 8 positions agree with TRBD2. The CDR3 is 14 amino acids. The germline V gene encodes CDR1 SQVTM and CDR2 ANQGSEA. The trim removed 6 bases at V and 3 bases at J, leaving 10 bases unmatched. The CDR3 here is CSVRAGTSLYEQYF. CDR3 DNA sequence: TGCAGCGTCCGCGCCGGGACTAGTCTCTACGAGCAGTACTTC.

This chain links TRBV6-5 with TRBJ1-2, with D unresolved. From germline, CDR1 is MNHEY and CDR2 SVGAGI. Trimming took off 6 bases at V and 14 bases at J, with 7 bases between the two ends. The CDR3 has 8 amino acids. This CDR3 is CASRGGTF. The CDR3 DNA follows: TGTGCCAGCAGGGGCGGGACCTTC.

The chain combines TRBV11-2 with TRBJ2-5; the D gene is possibly TRBD2 (7 bases). Trimming removed 6 bases at V and 5 bases at J, with 19 bases between. The CDR3 spans 15 residues. Germline values: CDR1 SGHAT, CDR2 FQNNGV. This chain's CDR3 is CASSSAGAFYETQYF. Written as DNA, the CDR3 is TGTGCCAGCAGTAGTGCGGGGGCATTCTATGAGACCCAGTACTTC.

The chain carries TRBV19 and TRBJ2-1, with a weak D call TRBD1 (5 bases). The CDR3 totals 11 residues. CDR1 and CDR2 from the germline V gene are LNHDA and SQIVND (reference sequence). Trimming removed 5 bases from V and 8 bases from J, with 7 bases in between. The CDR3 DNA follows: TGTGCCAGTAGTCAAGGGGATGAGCAGTTCTTC. It translates to CASSQGDEQFF.

The chain combines TRBV14 with TRBJ1-4; maybe TRBD1 (6 bases). Trimming cost V 8 bases and J 6 bases, with 19 bases left between them. The V gene's germline CDR1 is SGHDN and CDR2 FVKESK. CDR3 length: 15 amino acids. CDR3 sequence reads: CASSPLGRGDEKLFF. CDR3 in DNA: TGTGCCAGCTCCCCTCTAGGGAGGGGGGATGAAAAACTGTTTTTT. The entire variable domain, with the rest obtained from reference TRBV14 and TRBJ1-4, is as follows: EAGVTQFPSHSVIEKGQTVTLRCDPISGHDNLYWYRRVMGKEIKFLLHFVKESKQDESGMPNNRFLAERTGGTYSTLKVQPAELEDSGVYFCASSPLGRGDEKLFFGSGTQLSVL.

The rearrangement links TRBV18 to TRBJ2-3; D remains ambiguous. The V and J ends lost 6 bases and 6 bases respectively, with 7 bases between them. Germline V gene sequence: CDR1 KGHSH, CDR2 LQKENI. This CDR3 is 11 amino acids long. CDR3 protein: CASSRIDTQYF. CDR3 sequence (DNA): TGTGCCAGCTCCAGGATTGATACGCAGTATTTT.

The chain has TRBV2 and TRBJ2-7; D is possibly TRBD1 (6 bases). Germline V gene lookup returns CDR1 SNHLY and CDR2 FYNNEI. Deletions cut 10 bases from V and 5 bases from J, with 18 bases between. The CDR3 length is 13 residues. The CDR3, as DNA: TGTGCCAACGAAGTGTTGGCAGGGGACGAGCAGTACTTC. Its protein is CANEVLAGDEQYF.

J is TRBJ1-4 and V is TRBV9, with D perhaps TRBD1 (5 bases). Germline loops: CDR1 SGDLS, CDR2 YYNGEE. The CDR3 loop spans 16 amino acids. V lost 0 bases, J lost 1 base, and 10 bases lay in between. CDR3 protein: CASSVGWRGTNEKLFF. The DNA of the CDR3 is TGTGCCAGCAGCGTAGGCTGGAGGGGAACTAATGAAAAACTGTTTTTT.

This sequence joins TRBV28 and TRBJ2-5; perhaps TRBD1 as D (5 bases). The CDR3 has 15 amino acids. V was clipped by 6 bases and J by 2 bases, with 16 bases between them. The germline V gene has CDR1 MDHEN and CDR2 SYDVKM. CDR3 DNA sequence: TGTGCCAGCAGCTCCCCAGGGTCGGGTCAAGAGACCCAGTACTTC. Its protein product is CASSSPGSGQETQYF.

The rearrangement joins TRBV2 to TRBJ1-2, with 9 bases matching TRBD1. CDR1 and CDR2 from the germline V gene are SNHLY and FYNNEI. The J segment lost 4 bases and the V segment lost 8 bases, leaving 5 bases of the junction unmatched. This CDR3 spans 13 amino acids. Here the CDR3 reads CASSIQGAYGYTF. The CDR3, as DNA: TGTGCCAGCTCCATACAGGGGGCCTATGGCTACACCTTC.

The gene calls are TRBV10-2 and TRBJ1-2; D unclear. The germline V gene encodes CDR1 WSHSY and CDR2 SAAADI. The CDR3 is 17 amino acids. Trimming cost V 3 bases and J 3 bases, with 20 bases left between them. The CDR3 DNA sequence: TGCGCCAGCAGTGAACTGCTACTTCGGAGCGTCGACTATGGCTACACCTTC. The encoded protein is CASSELLLRSVDYGYTF.

The rearrangement links TRBV5-4 to TRBJ2-2; D not resolved. With 2 bases removed from V and 4 bases from J, the gap between germline ends came to 3 bases. CDR1 SGHNT and CDR2 YYREEE come from the germline V gene (reference sequence). The CDR3 is 12 residues long. CDR3 region: CASSFGTGELFF. Here the CDR3 DNA reads TGTGCCAGCAGCTTCGGCACCGGGGAGCTGTTTTTT.

This chain joins TRBV18 and TRBJ1-3; 7 nucleotides line up with TRBD1. This CDR3 comprises 16 residues. CDR1 and CDR2 from the germline V gene are KGHSH and LQKENI. V shed 3 bases and J 3 bases; nucleotides not matched to a gene: 8. The CDR3 reads CASSPEVRDSGNTIYF. Here the CDR3 DNA reads TGTGCCAGCTCACCGGAGGTACGGGACAGTGGAAACACCATATATTTT.

The chain recombines TRBV7-9 with TRBJ2-1; 8 nucleotides match TRBD2. Germline CDR1 reads SEHNR; CDR2 reads FQNEAQ (reference sequence). V was pared by 1 base and J by 5 bases, with 4 bases of the junction left unmatched. The CDR3 consists of 15 residues. The CDR3 sequence: CASSLGLAGDNEQFF. In nucleotides, the CDR3 is TGTGCCAGCAGCTTAGGGCTAGCGGGCGACAATGAGCAGTTCTTC.

The chain uses TRBV9 and TRBJ2-5; 7 nucleotides agree with TRBD1. The CDR3 has 14 amino acids. Germline trimming cut 0 bases from V and 5 bases from J; bases unmatched to any gene: 4. Germline V lookup: CDR1 SGDLS, CDR2 YYNGEE. CDR3 in amino acids: CASSVDRGKETQYF. Here the CDR3 DNA reads TGTGCCAGCAGCGTAGACAGGGGTAAGGAGACCCAGTACTTC.

The chain carries TRBV20-1 and TRBJ1-3; D possibly corresponds to TRBD1 (5 bases). The CDR3 sequence is 10 residues long. CDR1 is DFQATT and CDR2 is SNEGSKA in the germline V gene (reference sequence). For the CDR3, the DNA is TGCAGGCAAGCGGGGGACACCATATATTTT. This gives the protein CRQAGDTIYF.

The chain couples TRBV5-1 to TRBJ1-4, with a weak D call TRBD1 (5 bases). CDR3 length: 15 residues. Deletions cut 2 bases from V and 7 bases from J, with 15 bases between. In germline, CDR1 is SGHRS, CDR2 YFSETQ. CDR3 bases: TGCGCCAGCAGCTTTTTCCGGGACCCGGGTGAAAAACTGTTTTTT. As protein: CASSFFRDPGEKLFF.